This T cell receptor beta chain was obtained from a study of sequential checkpoint blockade in melanoma. Trimming pared 5 bases from V and 2 bases from J, leaving 19 bases between. This CDR3 is 16 amino acids long. Germline-derived CDR1 and CDR2 are MDHEN and SYDVKM. TCRdb keeps only in-frame clones here, not all; method: immunoSEQ multiplex PCR. The profile covers about 8,400 clones, with 45% to 70% appearing a single time and approximately 18% taken by the ten largest. This sample's treatment: randomized to nivolumab then ipilimumab (arm A) or the reverse (arm B). J is TRBJ2-7 and V is TRBV28, with D maybe TRBD1 (6 bases). The clonotype originates from a human donor with melanoma. Sequenced here: CD8+ T cells sorted from blood (inferred from file names), sampled from a patient given nivolumab and ipilimumab in sequence. The DNA of the CDR3 is TGTGCCAGCAGTCATAAAGGGGGTAAGGCAGCCTACGAGCAGTACTTC. Residues: CASSHKGGKAAYEQYF.